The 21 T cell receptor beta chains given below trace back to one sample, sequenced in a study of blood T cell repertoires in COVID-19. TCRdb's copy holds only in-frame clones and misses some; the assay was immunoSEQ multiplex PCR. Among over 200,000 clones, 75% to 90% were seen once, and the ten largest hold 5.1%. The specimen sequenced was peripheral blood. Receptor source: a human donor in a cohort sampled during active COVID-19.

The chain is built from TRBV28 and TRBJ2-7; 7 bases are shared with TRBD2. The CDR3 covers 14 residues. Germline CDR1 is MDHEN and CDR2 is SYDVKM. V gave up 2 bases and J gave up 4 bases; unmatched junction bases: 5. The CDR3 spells CASSLAGERYEQYF. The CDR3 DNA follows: TGTGCCAGCAGTTTAGCGGGAGAAAGGTACGAGCAGTACTTC.

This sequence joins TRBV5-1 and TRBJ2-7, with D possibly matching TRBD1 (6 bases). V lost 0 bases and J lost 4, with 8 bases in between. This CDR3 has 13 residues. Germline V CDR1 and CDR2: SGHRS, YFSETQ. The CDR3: CASSLDRAYEQYF. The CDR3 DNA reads TGCGCCAGCAGCTTGGACAGGGCTTACGAGCAGTACTTC.

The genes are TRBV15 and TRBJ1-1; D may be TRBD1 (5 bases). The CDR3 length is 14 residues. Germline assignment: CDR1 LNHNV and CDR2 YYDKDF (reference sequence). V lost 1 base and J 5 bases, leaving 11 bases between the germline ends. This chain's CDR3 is CATSRAGIGTEAFF. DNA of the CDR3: TGTGCCACCAGCAGAGCAGGGATTGGGACTGAAGCTTTCTTT.

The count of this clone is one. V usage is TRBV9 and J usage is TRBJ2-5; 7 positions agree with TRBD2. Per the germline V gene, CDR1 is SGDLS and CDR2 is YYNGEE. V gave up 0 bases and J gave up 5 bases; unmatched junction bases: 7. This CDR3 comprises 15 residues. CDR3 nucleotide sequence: TGTGCCAGCAGCGTAGGACTAGCTTTTGGGGAGACCCAGTACTTC. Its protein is CASSVGLAFGETQYF.

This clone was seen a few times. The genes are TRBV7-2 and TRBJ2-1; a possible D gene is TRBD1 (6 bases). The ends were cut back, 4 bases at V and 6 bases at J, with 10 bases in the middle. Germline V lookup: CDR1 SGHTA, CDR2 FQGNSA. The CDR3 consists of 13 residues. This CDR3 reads CASSWVGGNEQFF. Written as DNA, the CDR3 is TGTGCCAGCAGCTGGGTAGGGGGCAATGAGCAGTTCTTC. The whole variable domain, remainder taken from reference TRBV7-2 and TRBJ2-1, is GAGVSQSPSNKVTEKGKDVELRCDPISGHTALYWYRQSLGQGLEFLIYFQGNSAPDKSGLPSDRFSAERTGGSVSTLTIQRTQQEDSAVYLCASSWVGGNEQFFGPGTRLTVL.

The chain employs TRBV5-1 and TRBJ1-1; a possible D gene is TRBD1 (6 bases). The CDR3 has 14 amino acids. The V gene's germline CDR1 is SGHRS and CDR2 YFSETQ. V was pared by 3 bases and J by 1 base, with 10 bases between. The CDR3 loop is CASSSGGQNTEAFF. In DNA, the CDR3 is TGCGCCAGCAGCTCTGGGGGACAGAACACTGAAGCTTTCTTT.

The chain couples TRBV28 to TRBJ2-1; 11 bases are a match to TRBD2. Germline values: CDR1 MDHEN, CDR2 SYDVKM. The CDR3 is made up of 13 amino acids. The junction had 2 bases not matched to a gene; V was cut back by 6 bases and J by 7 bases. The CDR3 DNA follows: TGTGCCAGCAGGATAGCGGGGGGGAATGAGCAGTTCTTC. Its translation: CASRIAGGNEQFF.

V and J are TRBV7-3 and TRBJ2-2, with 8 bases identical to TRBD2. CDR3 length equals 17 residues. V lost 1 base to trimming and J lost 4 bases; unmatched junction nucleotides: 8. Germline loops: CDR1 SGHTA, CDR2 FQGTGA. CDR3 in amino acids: CASSLSLLGTSTGELFF. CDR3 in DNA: TGTGCCAGCAGCTTAAGCCTACTCGGGACTAGCACCGGGGAGCTGTTTTTT.

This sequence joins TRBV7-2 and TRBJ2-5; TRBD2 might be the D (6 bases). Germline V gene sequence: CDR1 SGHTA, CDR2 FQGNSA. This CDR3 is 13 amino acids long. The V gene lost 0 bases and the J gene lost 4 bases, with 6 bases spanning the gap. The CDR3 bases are TGTGCCAGCAGCTTAGCGGGAGGAGAGACCCAGTACTTC. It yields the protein CASSLAGGETQYF.

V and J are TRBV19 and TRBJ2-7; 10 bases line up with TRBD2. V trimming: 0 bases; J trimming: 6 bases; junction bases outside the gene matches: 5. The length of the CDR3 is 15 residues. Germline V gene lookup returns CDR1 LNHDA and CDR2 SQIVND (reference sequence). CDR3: CASSIDFLAGAEQYF. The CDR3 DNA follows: TGTGCCAGTAGTATAGATTTCCTAGCGGGAGCCGAGCAGTACTTC.

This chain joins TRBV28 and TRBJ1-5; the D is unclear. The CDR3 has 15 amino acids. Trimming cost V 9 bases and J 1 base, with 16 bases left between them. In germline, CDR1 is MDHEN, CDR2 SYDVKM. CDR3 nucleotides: TGTGCCAGTAAGCTAGAGGCGGCCAGCAATCAGCCCCAGCATTTT. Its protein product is CASKLEAASNQPQHF.

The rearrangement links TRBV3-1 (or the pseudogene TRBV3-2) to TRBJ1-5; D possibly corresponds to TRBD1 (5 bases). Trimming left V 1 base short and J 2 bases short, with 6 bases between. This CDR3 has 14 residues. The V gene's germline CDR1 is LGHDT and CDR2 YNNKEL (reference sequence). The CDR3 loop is CASSQAGGNQPQHF. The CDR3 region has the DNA TGTGCCAGCAGCCAAGCGGGGGGCAATCAGCCCCAGCATTTT.

CDR3 bases: TGTGCCAGCAGTTTATTCAACTCCTCTGTCCCGGTCAATGAGCAGTTCTTC. Its protein is CASSLFNSSVPVNEQFF. The chain joins TRBV28 to TRBJ2-1, with D unresolved. The V gene lost 1 base and the J gene lost 6 bases, with 19 bases spanning the gap. CDR3 length: 17 residues. Germline V gene sequence: CDR1 MDHEN, CDR2 SYDVKM.

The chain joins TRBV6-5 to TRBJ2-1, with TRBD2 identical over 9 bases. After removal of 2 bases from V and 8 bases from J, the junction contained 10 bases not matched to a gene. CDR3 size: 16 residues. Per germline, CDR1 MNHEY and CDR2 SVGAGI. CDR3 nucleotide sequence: TGTGCCAGCAGTTACGTCGGCGGGAGGGCCCTTCATGAGCAGTTCTTC. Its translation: CASSYVGGRALHEQFF.

In DNA, the CDR3 is TGCGCCAGCAGCCAGGGACTAGCGAGCCATGAGCAGTTCTTC. Its translation is CASSQGLASHEQFF. V usage is TRBV4-3 and J usage is TRBJ2-1, with 10 bases lining up with TRBD2. V shed 3 bases and J 8 bases; nucleotides not matched to a gene: 4. Germline CDR1 reads LGHNA; CDR2 reads YSLEER. This CDR3 has 14 amino acids.

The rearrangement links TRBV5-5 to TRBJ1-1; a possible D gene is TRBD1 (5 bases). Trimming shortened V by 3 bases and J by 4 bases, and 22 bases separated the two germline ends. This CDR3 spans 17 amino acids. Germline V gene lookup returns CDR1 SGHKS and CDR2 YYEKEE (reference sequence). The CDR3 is CASSWGYKSSSGTEAFF. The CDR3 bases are TGTGCCAGCAGCTGGGGCTATAAATCCTCCTCCGGCACTGAAGCTTTCTTT.

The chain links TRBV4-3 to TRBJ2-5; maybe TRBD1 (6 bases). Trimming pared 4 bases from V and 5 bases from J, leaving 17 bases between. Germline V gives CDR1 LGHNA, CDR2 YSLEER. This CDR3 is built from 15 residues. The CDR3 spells CASSRLPGTGETQYF. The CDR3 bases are TGCGCCAGCAGCCGACTCCCCGGTACAGGGGAGACCCAGTACTTC.

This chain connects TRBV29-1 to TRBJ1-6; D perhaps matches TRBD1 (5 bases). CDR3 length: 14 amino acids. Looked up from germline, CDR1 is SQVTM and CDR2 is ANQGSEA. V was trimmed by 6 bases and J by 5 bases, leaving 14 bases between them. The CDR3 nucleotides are TGCAGCGTCGCCCGCGACAGAGATAATTCACCCCTCCACTTT. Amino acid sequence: CSVARDRDNSPLHF. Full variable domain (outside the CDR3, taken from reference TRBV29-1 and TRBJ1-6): SAVISQKPSRDICQRGTSLTIQCQVDSQVTMMFWYRQQPGQSLTLIATANQGSEATYESGFVIDKFPISRPNLTFSTLTVSNMSPEDSSIYLCSVARDRDNSPLHFGNGTRLTVT.

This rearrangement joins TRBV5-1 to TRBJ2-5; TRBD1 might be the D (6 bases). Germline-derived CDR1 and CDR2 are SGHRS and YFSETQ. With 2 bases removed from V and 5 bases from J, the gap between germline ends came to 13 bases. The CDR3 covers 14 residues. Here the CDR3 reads CASSFAGAAETQYF. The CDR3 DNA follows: TGCGCCAGCAGCTTCGCAGGGGCGGCTGAGACCCAGTACTTC.

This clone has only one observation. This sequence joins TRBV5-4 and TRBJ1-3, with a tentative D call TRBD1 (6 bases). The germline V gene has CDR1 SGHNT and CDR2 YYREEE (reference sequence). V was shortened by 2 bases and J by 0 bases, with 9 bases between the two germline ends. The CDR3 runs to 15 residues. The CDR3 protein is CASSLGGISGNTIYF. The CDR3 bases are TGTGCCAGCAGCTTAGGGGGAATCTCTGGAAACACCATATATTTT.

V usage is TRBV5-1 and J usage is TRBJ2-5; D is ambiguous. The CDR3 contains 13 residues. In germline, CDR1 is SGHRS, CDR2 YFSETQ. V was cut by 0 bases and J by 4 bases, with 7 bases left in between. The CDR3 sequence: CASSLAQIETQYF. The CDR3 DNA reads TGCGCCAGCAGCTTGGCCCAGATAGAGACCCAGTACTTC.